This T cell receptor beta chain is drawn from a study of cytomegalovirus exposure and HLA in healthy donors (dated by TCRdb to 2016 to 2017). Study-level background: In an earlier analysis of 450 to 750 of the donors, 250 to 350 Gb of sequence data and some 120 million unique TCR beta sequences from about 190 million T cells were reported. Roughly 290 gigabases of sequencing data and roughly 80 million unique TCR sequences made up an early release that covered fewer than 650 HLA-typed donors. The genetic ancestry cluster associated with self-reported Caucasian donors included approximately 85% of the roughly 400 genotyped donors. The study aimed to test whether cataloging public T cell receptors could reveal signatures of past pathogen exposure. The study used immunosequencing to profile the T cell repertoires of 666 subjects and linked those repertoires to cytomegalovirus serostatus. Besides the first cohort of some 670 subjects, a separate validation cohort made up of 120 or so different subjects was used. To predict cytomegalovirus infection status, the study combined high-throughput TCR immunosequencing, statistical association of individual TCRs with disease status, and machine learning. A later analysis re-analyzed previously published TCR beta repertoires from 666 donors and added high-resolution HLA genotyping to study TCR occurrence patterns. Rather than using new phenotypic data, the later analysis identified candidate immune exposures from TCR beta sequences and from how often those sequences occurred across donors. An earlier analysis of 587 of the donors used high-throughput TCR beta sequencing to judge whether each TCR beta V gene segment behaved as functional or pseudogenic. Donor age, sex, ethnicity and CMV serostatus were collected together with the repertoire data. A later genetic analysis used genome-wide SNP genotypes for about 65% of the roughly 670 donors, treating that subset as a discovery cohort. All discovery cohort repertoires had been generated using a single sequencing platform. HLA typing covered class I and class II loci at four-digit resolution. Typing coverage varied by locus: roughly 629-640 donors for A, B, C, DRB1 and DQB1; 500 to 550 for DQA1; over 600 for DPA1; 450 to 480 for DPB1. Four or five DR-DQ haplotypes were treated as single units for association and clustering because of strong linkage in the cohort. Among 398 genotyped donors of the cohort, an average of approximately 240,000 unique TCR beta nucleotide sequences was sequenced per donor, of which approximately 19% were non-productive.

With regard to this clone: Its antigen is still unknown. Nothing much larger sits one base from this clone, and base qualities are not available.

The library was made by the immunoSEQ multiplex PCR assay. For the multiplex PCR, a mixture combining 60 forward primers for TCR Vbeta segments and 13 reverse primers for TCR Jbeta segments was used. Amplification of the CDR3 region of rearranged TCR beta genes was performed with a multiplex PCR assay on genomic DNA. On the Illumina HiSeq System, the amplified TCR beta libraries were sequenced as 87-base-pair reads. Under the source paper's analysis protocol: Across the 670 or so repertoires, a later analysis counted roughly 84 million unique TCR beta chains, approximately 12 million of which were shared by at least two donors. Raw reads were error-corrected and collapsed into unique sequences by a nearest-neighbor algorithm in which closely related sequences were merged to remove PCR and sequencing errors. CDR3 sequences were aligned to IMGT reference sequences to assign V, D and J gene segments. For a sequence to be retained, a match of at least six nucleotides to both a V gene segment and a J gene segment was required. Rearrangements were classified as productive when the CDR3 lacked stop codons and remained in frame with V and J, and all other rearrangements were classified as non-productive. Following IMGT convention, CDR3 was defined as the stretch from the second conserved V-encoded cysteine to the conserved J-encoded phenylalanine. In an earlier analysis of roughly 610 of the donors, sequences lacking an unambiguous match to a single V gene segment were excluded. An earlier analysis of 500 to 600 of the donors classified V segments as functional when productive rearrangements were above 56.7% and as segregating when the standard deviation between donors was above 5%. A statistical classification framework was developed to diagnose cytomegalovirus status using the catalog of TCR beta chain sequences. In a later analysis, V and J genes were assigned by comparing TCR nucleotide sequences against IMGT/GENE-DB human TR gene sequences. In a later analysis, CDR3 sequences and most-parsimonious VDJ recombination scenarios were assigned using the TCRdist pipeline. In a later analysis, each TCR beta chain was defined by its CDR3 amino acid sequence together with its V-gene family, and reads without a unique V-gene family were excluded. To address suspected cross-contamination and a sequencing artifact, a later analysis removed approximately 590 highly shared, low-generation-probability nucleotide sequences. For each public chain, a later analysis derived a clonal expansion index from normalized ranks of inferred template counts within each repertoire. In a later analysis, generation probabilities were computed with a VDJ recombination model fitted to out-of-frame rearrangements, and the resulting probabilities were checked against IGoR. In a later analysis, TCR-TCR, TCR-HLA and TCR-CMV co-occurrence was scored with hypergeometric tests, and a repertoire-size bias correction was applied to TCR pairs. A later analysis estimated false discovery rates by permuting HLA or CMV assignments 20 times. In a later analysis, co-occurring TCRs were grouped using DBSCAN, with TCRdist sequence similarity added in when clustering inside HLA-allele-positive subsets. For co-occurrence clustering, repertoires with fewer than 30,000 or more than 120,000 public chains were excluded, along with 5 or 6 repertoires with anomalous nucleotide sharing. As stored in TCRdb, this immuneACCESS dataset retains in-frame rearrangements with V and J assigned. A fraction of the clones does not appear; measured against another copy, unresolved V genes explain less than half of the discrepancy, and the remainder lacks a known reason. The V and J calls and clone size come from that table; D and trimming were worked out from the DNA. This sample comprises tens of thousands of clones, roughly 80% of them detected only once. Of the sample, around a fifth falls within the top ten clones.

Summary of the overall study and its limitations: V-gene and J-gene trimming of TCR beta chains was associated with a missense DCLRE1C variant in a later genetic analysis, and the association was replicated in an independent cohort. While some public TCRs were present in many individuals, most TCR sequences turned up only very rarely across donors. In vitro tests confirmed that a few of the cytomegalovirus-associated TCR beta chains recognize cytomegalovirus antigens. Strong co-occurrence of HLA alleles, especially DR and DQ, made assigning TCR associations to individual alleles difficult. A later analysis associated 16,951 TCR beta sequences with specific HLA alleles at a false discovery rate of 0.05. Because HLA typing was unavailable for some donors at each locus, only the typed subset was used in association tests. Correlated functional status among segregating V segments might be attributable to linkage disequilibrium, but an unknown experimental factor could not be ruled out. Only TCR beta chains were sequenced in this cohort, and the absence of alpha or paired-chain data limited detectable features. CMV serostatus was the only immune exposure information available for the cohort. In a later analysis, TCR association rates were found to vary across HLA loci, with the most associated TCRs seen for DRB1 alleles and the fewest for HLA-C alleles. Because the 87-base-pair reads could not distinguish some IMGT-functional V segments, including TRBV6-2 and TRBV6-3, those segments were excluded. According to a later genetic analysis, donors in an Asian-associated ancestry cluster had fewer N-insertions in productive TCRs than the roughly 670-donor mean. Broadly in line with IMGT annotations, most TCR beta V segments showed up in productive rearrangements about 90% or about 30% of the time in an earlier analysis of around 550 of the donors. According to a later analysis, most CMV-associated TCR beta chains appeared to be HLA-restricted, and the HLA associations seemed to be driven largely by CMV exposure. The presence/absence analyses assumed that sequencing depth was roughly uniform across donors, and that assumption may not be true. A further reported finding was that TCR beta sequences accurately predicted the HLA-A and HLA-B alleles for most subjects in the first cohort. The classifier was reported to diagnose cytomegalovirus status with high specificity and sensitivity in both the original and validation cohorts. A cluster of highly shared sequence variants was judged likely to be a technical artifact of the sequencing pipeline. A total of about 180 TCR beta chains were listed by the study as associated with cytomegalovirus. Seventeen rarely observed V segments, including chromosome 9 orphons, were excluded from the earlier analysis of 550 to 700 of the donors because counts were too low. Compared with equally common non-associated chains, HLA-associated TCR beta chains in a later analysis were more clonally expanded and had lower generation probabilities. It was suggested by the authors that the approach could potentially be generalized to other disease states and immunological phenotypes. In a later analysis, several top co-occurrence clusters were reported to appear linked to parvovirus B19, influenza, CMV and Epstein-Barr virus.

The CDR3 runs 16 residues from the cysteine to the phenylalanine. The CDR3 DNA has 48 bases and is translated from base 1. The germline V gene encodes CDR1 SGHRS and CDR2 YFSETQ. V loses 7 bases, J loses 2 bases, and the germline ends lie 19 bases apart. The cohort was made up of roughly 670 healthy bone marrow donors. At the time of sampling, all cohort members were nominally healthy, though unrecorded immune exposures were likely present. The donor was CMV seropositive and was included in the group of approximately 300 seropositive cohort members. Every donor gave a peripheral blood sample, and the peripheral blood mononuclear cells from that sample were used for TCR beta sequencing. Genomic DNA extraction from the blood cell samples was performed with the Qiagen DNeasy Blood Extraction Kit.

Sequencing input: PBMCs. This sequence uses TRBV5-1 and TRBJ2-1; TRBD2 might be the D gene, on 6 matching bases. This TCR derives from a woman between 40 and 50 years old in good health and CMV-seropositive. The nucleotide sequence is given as TGCGCCAGCTCCCGGGGGTGGGCTAGCCCCTACAATGAGCAGTTCTTC. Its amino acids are CASSRGWASPYNEQFF.